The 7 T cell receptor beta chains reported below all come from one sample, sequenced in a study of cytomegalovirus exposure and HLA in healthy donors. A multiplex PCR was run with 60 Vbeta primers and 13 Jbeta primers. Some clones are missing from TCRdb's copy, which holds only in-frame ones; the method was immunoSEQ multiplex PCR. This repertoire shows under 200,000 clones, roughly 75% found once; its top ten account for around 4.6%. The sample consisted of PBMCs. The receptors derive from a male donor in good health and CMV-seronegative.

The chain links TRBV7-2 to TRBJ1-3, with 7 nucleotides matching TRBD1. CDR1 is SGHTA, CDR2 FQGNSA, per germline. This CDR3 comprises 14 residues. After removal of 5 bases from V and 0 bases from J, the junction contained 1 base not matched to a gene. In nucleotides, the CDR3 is TGTGCCAGCAGCCGGGACAGCTCTGGAAACACCATATATTTT. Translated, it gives CASSRDSSGNTIYF.

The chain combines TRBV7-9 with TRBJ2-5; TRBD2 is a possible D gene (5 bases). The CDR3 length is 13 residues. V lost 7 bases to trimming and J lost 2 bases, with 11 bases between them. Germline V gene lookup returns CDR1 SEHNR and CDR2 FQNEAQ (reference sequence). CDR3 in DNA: TGTGCCAGCAAGCTCGGGGTTCAAGAGACCCAGTACTTC. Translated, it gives CASKLGVQETQYF.

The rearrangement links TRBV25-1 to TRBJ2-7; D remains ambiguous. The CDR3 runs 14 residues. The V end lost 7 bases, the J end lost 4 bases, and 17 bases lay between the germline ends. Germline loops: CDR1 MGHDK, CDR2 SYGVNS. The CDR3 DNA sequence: TGTGCCAGCACCCCTTCGGGTTTTTCGTACGAGCAGTACTTC. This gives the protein CASTPSGFSYEQYF.

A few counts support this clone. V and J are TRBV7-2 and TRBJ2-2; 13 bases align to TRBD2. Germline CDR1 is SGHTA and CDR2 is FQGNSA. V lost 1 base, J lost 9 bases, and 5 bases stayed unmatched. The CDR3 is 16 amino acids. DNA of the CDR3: TGTGCCAGCAGCTTAGGCGGGACTAGCGGGAAAAGGGAGCTGTTTTTT. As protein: CASSLGGTSGKRELFF.

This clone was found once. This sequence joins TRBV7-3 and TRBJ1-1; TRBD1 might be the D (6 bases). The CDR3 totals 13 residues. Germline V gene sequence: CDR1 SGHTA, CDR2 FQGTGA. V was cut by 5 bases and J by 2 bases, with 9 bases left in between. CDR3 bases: TGTGCCAGCAGCGAACAGGGTAACACTGAAGCTTTCTTT. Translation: CASSEQGNTEAFF.

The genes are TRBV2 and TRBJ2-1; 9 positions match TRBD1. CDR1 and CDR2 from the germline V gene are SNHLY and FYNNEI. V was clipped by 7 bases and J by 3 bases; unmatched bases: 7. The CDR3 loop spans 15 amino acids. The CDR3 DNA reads TGTGCCAGCAAGGCGGGACAGGGATACTACAATGAGCAGTTCTTC. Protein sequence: CASKAGQGYYNEQFF.

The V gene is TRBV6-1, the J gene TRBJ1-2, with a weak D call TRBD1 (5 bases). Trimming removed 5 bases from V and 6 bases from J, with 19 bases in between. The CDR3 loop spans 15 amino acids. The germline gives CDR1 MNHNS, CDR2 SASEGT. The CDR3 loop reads CASSTGGTGGDGYTF. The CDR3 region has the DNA TGTGCCAGCAGTACCGGGGGGACGGGTGGTGATGGCTACACCTTC.